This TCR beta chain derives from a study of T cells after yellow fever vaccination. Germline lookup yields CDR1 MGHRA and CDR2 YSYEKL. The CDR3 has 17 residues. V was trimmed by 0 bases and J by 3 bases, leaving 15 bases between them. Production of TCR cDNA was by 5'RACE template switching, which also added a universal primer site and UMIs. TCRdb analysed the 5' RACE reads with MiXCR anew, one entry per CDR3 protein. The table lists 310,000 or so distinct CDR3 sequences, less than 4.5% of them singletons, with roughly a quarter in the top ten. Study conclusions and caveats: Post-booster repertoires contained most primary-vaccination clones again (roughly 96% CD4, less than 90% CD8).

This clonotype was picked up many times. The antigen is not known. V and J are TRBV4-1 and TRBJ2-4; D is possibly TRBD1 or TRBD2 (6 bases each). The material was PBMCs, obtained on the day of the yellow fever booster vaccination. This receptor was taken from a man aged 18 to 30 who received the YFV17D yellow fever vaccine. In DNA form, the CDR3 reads TGCGCCAGCAGCCAAGATGTGGGGGCGGGAATCAAAAACATTCAGTACTTC. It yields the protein CASSQDVGAGIKNIQYF.